Given below is one T cell receptor (beta chain) in context. The sample is drawn from a study of PD-L1 blockade in urothelial cancer. The CDR3 totals 15 residues. With 2 bases removed from V and 5 bases from J, the gap between germline ends came to 12 bases. Germline V gives CDR1 SEHNR, CDR2 FQNEAQ (reference sequence). The time point was: pretreatment peripheral blood. The table came from immunoSEQ multiplex PCR; TCRdb's copy has only in-frame clones and leaves some out. The sample includes almost 90,000 clones, 84% seen only once; the top ten take roughly 2%. This receptor was obtained from a man between 60 and 75 years old with urothelial cancer. This chain connects TRBV7-9 to TRBJ1-4; TRBD1 is a possible D gene (6 bases). The source material was PBMCs, sampled around atezolizumab (anti-PD-L1) treatment. The CDR3 sequence is CASSLNTGHNEKLFF. Here the CDR3 DNA reads TGTGCCAGCAGCTTAAACACAGGGCACAATGAAAAACTGTTTTTT.